This is a list of T cell receptor beta chains from one sample in a study of blood T cell repertoires in COVID-19. Here immunoSEQ multiplex PCR was the method, and the copy in TCRdb shows in-frame clones only, minus some. The profile shows about 250,000 clones, 85% to 90% of them singletons. The sample comprised PBMCs or T cells enriched from blood (not recorded which). The receptors shown here come from a man in his forties who had recovered from COVID-19. Both conserved end residues are part of each CDR3. Fields, in order: clone size, J gene, V gene, CDR3 protein. Expanded clones get a size class; other rows say once, few or many, or leave the size out.

>few|TRBJ1-2|TRBV5-1
CASSWGTGYGYTF
>-|TRBJ2-3|TRBV10-3
CAISESIADTQYF
>once|TRBJ2-2|TRBV24-1
CATSDPPGQRNTGELFF
>-|TRBJ2-2|TRBV2
CASNSVDRALSGELFF
>-|TRBJ2-2|TRBV27
CASKRERTGELFF
>-|TRBJ2-1|TRBV18
CASSTRQGSSYNEQFF
>-|TRBJ1-1|TRBV29-1
CSVTDRGVTEAFF
>-|TRBJ1-1|TRBV7-9
CASSLQGVNTEAFF
>-|TRBJ1-6|TRBV5-4
CASSQDRMSYNSPLHF
>-|TRBJ2-3|TRBV6-5
CASSYPTRKTDTQYF
>-|TRBJ1-1|TRBV29-1
CSVGLEGDTEAFF
>-|TRBJ1-3|TRBV15
CATSRDRGNSGNTIYF
>-|TRBJ2-1|TRBV9
CASSVGGTGSSNEQFF
>-|TRBJ1-2|TRBV28
CASRTGGAGYGYTF
>-|TRBJ2-1|TRBV18
CASSRKIGQSSYNEQFF